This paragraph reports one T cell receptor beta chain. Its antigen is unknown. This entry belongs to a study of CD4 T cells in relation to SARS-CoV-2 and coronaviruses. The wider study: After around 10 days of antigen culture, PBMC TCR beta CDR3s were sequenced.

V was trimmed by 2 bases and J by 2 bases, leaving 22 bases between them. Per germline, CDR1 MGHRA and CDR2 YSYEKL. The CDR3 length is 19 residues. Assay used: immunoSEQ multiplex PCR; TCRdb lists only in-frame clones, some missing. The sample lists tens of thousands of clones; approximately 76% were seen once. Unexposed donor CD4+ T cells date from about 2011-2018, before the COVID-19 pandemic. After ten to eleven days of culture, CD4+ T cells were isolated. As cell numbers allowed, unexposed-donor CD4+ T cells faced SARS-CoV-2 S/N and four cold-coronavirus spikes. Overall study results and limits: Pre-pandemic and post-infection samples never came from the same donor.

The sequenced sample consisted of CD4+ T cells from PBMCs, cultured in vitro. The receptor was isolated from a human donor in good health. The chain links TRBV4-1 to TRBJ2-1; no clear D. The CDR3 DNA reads TGCGCCAGCAGCCAACCGGGCCTCCAACGGCGTACGCCCTACAATGAGCAGTTCTTC. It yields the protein CASSQPGLQRRTPYNEQFF.